Following are 23 T cell receptor beta chains from one sample sequenced in a study of T cell responses to AZD1222 COVID-19 vaccine. This table comes from immunoSEQ multiplex PCR, and its TCRdb copy is limited to in-frame clones, with some not included. The data hold fewer than 200,000 clones, with 70% to 90% observed a single time. Sequenced here: peripheral blood, sampled on day 0 of AZD1222 vaccination. The receptors derive from an adult in good health.

Comment on this clone: A clone one base away is much larger, so this may be a read error. The chain employs TRBV10-3 and TRBJ1-4; D is uncertain. Germline V gives CDR1 ENHRY, CDR2 SYGVKD. The CDR3 covers 16 residues. CDR3 sequence reads: CAINESGQSTPEKLFF. The CDR3 region has the DNA TGTGCCATCAATGAGTCCGGCCAGAGCACTCCGGAAAAACTGTTTTTT.

This clone was observed a handful of times. This rearrangement joins TRBV7-9 to TRBJ2-2; 7 bases are a match to TRBD1. The CDR3 consists of 14 residues. The V segment lost 6 bases and the J segment 2 bases; nucleotides outside the gene matches: 3. Looked up from germline, CDR1 is SEHNR and CDR2 is FQNEAQ (reference sequence). The DNA of the CDR3 is TGTGCCAGCAGAAGGGACAGTAACACCGGGGAGCTGTTTTTT. Encoded protein: CASRRDSNTGELFF.

The chain links TRBV18 to TRBJ1-2; D is undetermined. The V and J ends lost 3 bases and 5 bases respectively, with 13 bases between them. The CDR3 has 14 residues. Germline assignment: CDR1 KGHSH and CDR2 LQKENI. Here the CDR3 reads CASSPSADSYGYTF. CDR3 DNA: TGTGCCAGCTCACCGTCGGCGGACTCATATGGCTACACCTTC.

V usage is TRBV30 and J usage is TRBJ1-1; D might be TRBD1 (5 bases). Trimming removed 1 base at V and 1 base at J, with 7 bases between. The germline V gene has CDR1 GTSNPN and CDR2 SVGIG (reference sequence). This CDR3 is built from 13 residues. CDR3 DNA: TGTGCCTGGAGTGCGACAGCGAACACTGAAGCTTTCTTT. Translating it yields CAWSATANTEAFF.

This sequence joins TRBV4-1 and TRBJ1-5, with TRBD1 as a possible D gene (5 bases). CDR3 length: 17 amino acids. The germline V and J ends were trimmed by 0 bases and 1 base, with 13 bases remaining between them. Germline values: CDR1 MGHRA, CDR2 YSYEKL. The CDR3 DNA reads as TGCGCCAGCAGCCAAGATGGTAGGGGCGCAAGCAATCAGCCCCAGCATTTT. The encoded protein is CASSQDGRGASNQPQHF.

The chain employs TRBV29-1 and TRBJ2-1; D is perhaps TRBD2 (6 bases). Looked up from germline, CDR1 is SQVTM and CDR2 is ANQGSEA. The V gene lost 7 bases and the J gene lost 4 bases, with 8 bases spanning the gap. The CDR3 has 11 amino acids. The chain's CDR3 is CSGEEYNEQFF. The CDR3 DNA is TGCAGCGGGGAGGAATACAATGAGCAGTTCTTC.

In its sample, this clone was seen a few times. The genes are TRBV4-3 and TRBJ2-3; TRBD1 matches at 9 bases. CDR1 is LGHNA, CDR2 YSLEER, per germline. Trimming took 0 bases from V and 3 from J; bases not matched to a gene: 7. The CDR3 contains 17 residues. The chain's CDR3 is CASSQDWGTGNTDTQYF. The CDR3 nucleotides are TGCGCCAGCAGCCAAGACTGGGGGACAGGGAATACAGATACGCAGTATTTT.

The chain employs TRBV7-8 and TRBJ1-6; D is perhaps TRBD1 (5 bases). CDR1 and CDR2 from the germline V gene are SGHVS and FQNEAQ. This CDR3 has 15 residues. Trimming removed 5 bases at V and 11 bases at J, with 19 bases between. This CDR3 is CASSPVRSTGPPLHF. CDR3 DNA: TGTGCCAGCAGCCCCGTGAGAAGTACAGGTCCACCCCTCCACTTT.

The chain uses TRBV6-5 and TRBJ1-6, with 11 nucleotides matching TRBD1. V lost 7 bases to trimming and J lost 7 bases; unmatched junction nucleotides: 3. This CDR3 has 14 residues. Germline V gene data show CDR1 as MNHEY and CDR2 as SVGAGI. The CDR3 region is CASTRDRGNSPLHF. CDR3 nucleotides: TGTGCCAGCACCCGGGACAGGGGGAATTCACCCCTCCACTTT.

The CDR3 DNA reads as TGCGCCAGCAGCTTGACGGGGGAAAGGACTGAAGCTTTCTTT. As protein: CASSLTGERTEAFF. The genes are TRBV5-1 and TRBJ1-1; weak D call: TRBD1 (5 bases). Trimming left V 1 base short and J 5 bases short, with 12 bases between. The germline gives CDR1 SGHRS, CDR2 YFSETQ. The CDR3 is made up of 14 amino acids.

The rearrangement links TRBV11-3 to TRBJ2-3; 16 bases are shared with TRBD2. After removal of 5 bases from V and 0 bases from J, the junction contained 5 bases not matched to a gene. Germline lookup yields CDR1 SGHNT and CDR2 YENEEA. The CDR3 runs 18 residues. Written as DNA, the CDR3 is TGTGCCAGCAGCCAGGGACTAGCGGGAGGGATGAGCACAGATACGCAGTATTTT. Its protein product is CASSQGLAGGMSTDTQYF. The variable domain in full, with the rest retrieved from reference TRBV11-3 and TRBJ2-3, is EAGVVQSPRYKIIEKKQPVAFWCNPISGHNTLYWYLQNLGQGPELLIRYENEEAVDDSQLPKDRFSAERLKGVDSTLKIQPAELGDSAVYLCASSQGLAGGMSTDTQYFGPGTRLTVL.

The V and J genes are TRBV9 and TRBJ2-2; the D is unclear. This CDR3 is built from 15 residues. Trimming removed 4 bases at V and 3 bases at J, with 13 bases between. The germline V gene has CDR1 SGDLS and CDR2 YYNGEE. CDR3 coding DNA: TGTGCCAGCAGCCCTCGGCCTTTTTACACCGGGGAGCTGTTTTTT. Encoded protein: CASSPRPFYTGELFF.

Notes on this clone: Sequence at one end of the junction differs from germline and may be a read error. The chain carries TRBV7-7 and TRBJ2-2; possible D gene TRBD2, 5 bases. There are 16 residues in the CDR3. Per germline, CDR1 SSHAT and CDR2 FNYEAQ (reference sequence). Here the CDR3 reads CASSLSVAINTGELFF. The CDR3 region has the DNA TGTGCTAGCAGCTTATCCGTAGCGATAAACACCGGGGAGCTGTTTTTT.

The chain combines TRBV6-6 with TRBJ2-3, with D possibly matching TRBD1 (5 bases). Germline V lookup: CDR1 MNHNY, CDR2 SVGAGI (reference sequence). CDR3 size: 14 residues. V lost 3 bases and J 0 bases, leaving 7 bases between the germline ends. DNA for the CDR3: TGTGCCAGCAGTTATGGGGCTAGCACAGATACGCAGTATTTT. This translates into CASSYGASTDTQYF.

V usage is TRBV6-2 or TRBV6-3 and J usage is TRBJ1-1; D not resolved. CDR1 and CDR2 from the germline V gene are MNHEY and SVGEGT. Trimming shortened V by 2 bases and J by 3 bases, and 10 bases separated the two germline ends. CDR3 length equals 14 residues. CDR3 amino acids: CASSYTEEYTEAFF. The CDR3, as DNA: TGTGCCAGCAGTTACACCGAAGAGTACACTGAAGCTTTCTTT.

J is TRBJ1-6 and V is TRBV27; TRBD1 might be the D (5 bases). V lost 7 bases to trimming and J lost 8 bases, with 15 bases between them. The CDR3 has 14 amino acids. Looked up from germline, CDR1 is MNHEY and CDR2 is SMNVEV (reference sequence). In nucleotides, the CDR3 is TGTGCCAGCACGGTTGACAGCCCCGATTCACCCCTCCACTTT. Its translation is CASTVDSPDSPLHF.

The chain has TRBV2 and TRBJ1-2; no clear D gene. The CDR3 consists of 14 residues. From germline, CDR1 is SNHLY and CDR2 FYNNEI. Trimming stripped 1 base from V and 2 bases from J, with 8 bases between. CDR3 loop: CASSEEGNNYGYTF. Here the CDR3 DNA reads TGTGCCAGCAGTGAAGAGGGAAACAACTATGGCTACACCTTC.

This chain links TRBV28 with TRBJ1-2; the match to TRBD1 covers 8 bases. After removal of 10 bases from V and 4 bases from J, the junction contained 17 bases not matched to a gene. The V gene's germline CDR1 is MDHEN and CDR2 SYDVKM. The CDR3 spans 16 residues. CDR3 protein: CAIKADREGLVYGYTF. In DNA, the CDR3 is TGTGCCATCAAAGCGGACAGGGAAGGGTTAGTCTATGGCTACACCTTC.

This chain joins TRBV5-4 and TRBJ2-7; TRBD1 agrees at 7 bases. The CDR3 is 14 amino acids. V gave up 0 bases and J gave up 1 base; unmatched junction bases: 1. Germline assignment: CDR1 SGHNT and CDR2 YYREEE (reference sequence). The CDR3 DNA reads TGTGCCAGCAGCTTGGACAGGGGTTCCTACGAGCAGTACTTC. Protein sequence: CASSLDRGSYEQYF.

The V and J genes are TRBV7-9 and TRBJ2-7; D tentatively fits TRBD1 or TRBD2 (5 bases each). This CDR3 comprises 15 residues. The germline V gene encodes CDR1 SEHNR and CDR2 FQNEAQ (reference sequence). Trimming cost V 1 base and J 1 base, with 11 bases left between them. For the CDR3, the DNA is TGTGCCAGCAGCTTAGTGGGGCGCGGGTCCTACGAGCAGTACGTC. Amino acids: CASSLVGRGSYEQYV.

The V call is TRBV18, the J call TRBJ1-1; unclear D gene. The V and J ends lost 1 base and 4 bases respectively, with 7 bases between them. The CDR3 totals 13 residues. The germline gives CDR1 KGHSH, CDR2 LQKENI. The CDR3 reads CASSPRRATEAFF. CDR3 coding DNA: TGTGCCAGCTCACCACGGCGAGCCACTGAAGCTTTCTTT.

J is TRBJ2-1 and V is TRBV14, with D unresolved. The CDR3 is 15 amino acids. Between the trimmed V and J ends, which lost 2 bases and 5 bases, there was a span of 13 bases. Germline loops: CDR1 SGHDN, CDR2 FVKESK. The CDR3 DNA reads TGTGCCAGCAGCCAAATAGGCTACCAACACAATGAGCAGTTCTTC. This encodes CASSQIGYQHNEQFF.

The chain has TRBV9 and TRBJ2-2; D is unresolved. The CDR3 runs to 15 residues. With 3 bases removed from V and 7 bases from J, the gap between germline ends came to 16 bases. Germline values: CDR1 SGDLS, CDR2 YYNGEE. CDR3 region: CASSETLRSGGELFF. The CDR3 coding sequence is TGTGCCAGCAGCGAGACCCTCCGGTCCGGCGGGGAGCTGTTTTTT.